This is a list of T cell receptor beta chains from one sample in a study of T-cell reconstitution after alpha-beta-depleted transplantation in children. Each CDR3 protein is one row after TCRdb ran MiXCR on the PCR reads. The repertoire has around 420,000 distinct CDR3 sequences, 15% to 20% of them found once; the top ten carry under 30%. The sequencing used PBMCs, mostly from graft donor cells, collected 360 days after TCRalphabeta/CD19-depleted stem cell transplant. The receptors were gathered from a boy under two years old who had a stem cell transplant for Wiskott-Aldrich syndrome, so the T cells may come from the graft donor. Each CDR3 is given with its conserved first and last residue. A D gene is named only where the DNA matches it firmly. Clone size, where shown, is once, few, many, or a class for clones that have expanded.

v_call: TRBV7-9
clone_size: .
d_call: TRBD2
j_call: TRBJ2-5
cdr3_nt: TGTGCCAGCAGCTTAGGTGCTAGCGGAAGAGAGACCCAGTACTTC
cdr3_aa: CASSLGASGRETQYF

v_call: TRBV7-2
clone_size: .
d_call: TRBD2
j_call: TRBJ2-3
cdr3_nt: TGTGCCAGCAGCCCTATCCGGGAGGTGACCACAGATACGCAGTATTTT
cdr3_aa: CASSPIREVTTDTQYF

v_call: TRBV10-3
clone_size: .
d_call: TRBD1
j_call: TRBJ1-3
cdr3_nt: TGTGCCATCCGGGCAGACAGGGAGAACGGGAACACCATATATTTT
cdr3_aa: CAIRADRENGNTIYF

v_call: TRBV20-1
clone_size: .
d_call: .
j_call: TRBJ2-7
cdr3_nt: TGCAGTGCTAGGTCCGCTTACGAGCAGTACTTC
cdr3_aa: CSARSAYEQYF

v_call: TRBV4-3
clone_size: few
d_call: .
j_call: TRBJ2-1
cdr3_nt: TGCGCCAGCAGCCAAGGTTTCCGAAACAATGAGCAGTTCTTC
cdr3_aa: CASSQGFRNNEQFF

v_call: TRBV7-2
clone_size: few
d_call: .
j_call: TRBJ2-1
cdr3_nt: TGTGCCAGCAGCTTAGTCGGGGCTAGCTCCTACAATGAGCAGTTCTTC
cdr3_aa: CASSLVGASSYNEQFF

v_call: TRBV28
clone_size: few
d_call: TRBD2
j_call: TRBJ2-7
cdr3_nt: TGTGCCAGCAGTTTACGACGGGGAGGGTCCGACCACGAGCAGTACTTC
cdr3_aa: CASSLRRGGSDHEQYF

v_call: TRBV7-2
clone_size: .
d_call: TRBD2
j_call: TRBJ2-3
cdr3_nt: TGTGCCAGCAGCTTAGGGACTAGCGGGTCCCCCACAGATACGCAGTATTTT
cdr3_aa: CASSLGTSGSPTDTQYF

v_call: TRBV30
clone_size: .
d_call: .
j_call: TRBJ2-7
cdr3_nt: TGTGCCTGCTCATGGGACCTACTTGGAGAGCAGTACTTC
cdr3_aa: CACSWDLLGEQYF

v_call: TRBV20-1
clone_size: .
d_call: .
j_call: TRBJ1-2
cdr3_nt: TGCAGTGCTACCGGGCCGCCTAACTATGGCTACACCTTC
cdr3_aa: CSATGPPNYGYTF

v_call: TRBV4-1
clone_size: few
d_call: .
j_call: TRBJ2-1
cdr3_nt: TGCGCCAGCAGCCAAGACAGGCTAACGGGGATGTACAATGAGCAGTTCTTC
cdr3_aa: CASSQDRLTGMYNEQFF

v_call: TRBV5-1
clone_size: few
d_call: TRBD2
j_call: TRBJ2-1
cdr3_nt: TGCGCCAGCAGCTTGGCGCCTAGCGGGGGACCGGGGGAGCAGTTCTTC
cdr3_aa: CASSLAPSGGPGEQFF

v_call: TRBV5-1
clone_size: .
d_call: TRBD1
j_call: TRBJ1-1
cdr3_nt: TGCGCCAGCAGCTTGGCCGGGGACAGGAACACTGAAGCTTTCTTT
cdr3_aa: CASSLAGDRNTEAFF

v_call: TRBV6-1
clone_size: .
d_call: .
j_call: TRBJ2-3
cdr3_nt: TGTGCCAGCAAGGGGCTGTTTAGGGCAGATACGCAGTATTTT
cdr3_aa: CASKGLFRADTQYF

v_call: TRBV4-1
clone_size: .
d_call: .
j_call: TRBJ2-4
cdr3_nt: TGCGCCAGCAGCCAGCAACCCCTGGGACTAGCCAAAAACATTCAGTACTTC
cdr3_aa: CASSQQPLGLAKNIQYF

v_call: TRBV4-3
clone_size: .
d_call: .
j_call: TRBJ2-3
cdr3_nt: TGCGCCAGCAGCCAAACTCTAGGACCAGATACGCAGTATTTT
cdr3_aa: CASSQTLGPDTQYF

v_call: TRBV29-1
clone_size: many
d_call: .
j_call: TRBJ2-1
cdr3_nt: TGCAGCGTTAGGGGGGGGGCAGGGGATGAGCAGTTCTTC
cdr3_aa: CSVRGGAGDEQFF

v_call: TRBV20-1
clone_size: .
d_call: TRBD2
j_call: TRBJ2-1
cdr3_nt: TGCAGTGCTAGGTGGCTAGCGGCCTACAATGAGCAGTTCTTC
cdr3_aa: CSARWLAAYNEQFF

v_call: TRBV4-1
clone_size: few
d_call: .
j_call: TRBJ2-2
cdr3_nt: TGCGCCAGCAGCCATCCCGGGACTCACAACACCGGGGAGCTGTTTTTT
cdr3_aa: CASSHPGTHNTGELFF

v_call: TRBV3-1
clone_size: few
d_call: .
j_call: TRBJ2-6
cdr3_nt: TGTGCCAGCAGTAGGCTGGGAATAAGCTCTGGGGCCAACGTCCTGACTTTC
cdr3_aa: CASSRLGISSGANVLTF

v_call: TRBV9
clone_size: few
d_call: TRBD2
j_call: TRBJ2-1
cdr3_nt: TGTGCCAGCAGCCTCCGACTAGCGGGAGCGTACAATGAGCAGTTCTTC
cdr3_aa: CASSLRLAGAYNEQFF

v_call: TRBV29-1
clone_size: few
d_call: TRBD1
j_call: TRBJ1-1
cdr3_nt: TGCAGCGTAACTGACAGGGTGAACACTGAAGCTTTCTTT
cdr3_aa: CSVTDRVNTEAFF

v_call: TRBV6-6
clone_size: .
d_call: .
j_call: TRBJ2-7
cdr3_nt: TGTGCCAGCAGTCACAGGGACGTCTACGAGCAGTACTTC
cdr3_aa: CASSHRDVYEQYF

v_call: TRBV5-1
clone_size: .
d_call: .
j_call: TRBJ1-5
cdr3_nt: TGCGCCAGCAGCTTGGCCGCAGGTAGCAATCAGCCCCAGCATTTT
cdr3_aa: CASSLAAGSNQPQHF

v_call: TRBV20-1
clone_size: .
d_call: TRBD1
j_call: TRBJ1-5
cdr3_nt: TGCAGTGCTTTCTCCCGGGACAGAAATCAGCCCCAGCATTTT
cdr3_aa: CSAFSRDRNQPQHF

v_call: TRBV5-1
clone_size: many
d_call: .
j_call: TRBJ2-5
cdr3_nt: TGCGCCAGCAGCTTGGAGGCTAGAGGTGGTTGGGAGACCCAGTACTTC
cdr3_aa: CASSLEARGGWETQYF

v_call: TRBV5-1
clone_size: .
d_call: TRBD1
j_call: TRBJ2-1
cdr3_nt: TGCGCCAGCAGCCGGAGAGGACAGGGTGGGGTTGAGCAGTTCTTC
cdr3_aa: CASSRRGQGGVEQFF

v_call: TRBV5-6
clone_size: .
d_call: TRBD1
j_call: TRBJ2-6
cdr3_nt: TGTGCCAGCAGCTTGGACAGGGGAAAGGGGGCCAACGTCCTGACTTTC
cdr3_aa: CASSLDRGKGANVLTF

v_call: TRBV11-2
clone_size: .
d_call: TRBD1
j_call: TRBJ1-1
cdr3_nt: TGTGCCAGCAGCTCCACCCCGGACAGGGAGAACACTGAAGCTTTCTTT
cdr3_aa: CASSSTPDRENTEAFF

v_call: TRBV12-3/TRBV12-4
clone_size: .
d_call: TRBD2
j_call: TRBJ2-1
cdr3_nt: TGTGCCAGCAGTTTTAGCGGACTAGCTAATGAGCAGTTCTTC
cdr3_aa: CASSFSGLANEQFF

v_call: TRBV12-3/TRBV12-4
clone_size: .
d_call: .
j_call: TRBJ2-2
cdr3_nt: TGTGCCAGCAGCACGGGACTTTTCACCGGGGAGCTGTTTTTT
cdr3_aa: CASSTGLFTGELFF

v_call: TRBV10-3
clone_size: .
d_call: .
j_call: TRBJ2-3
cdr3_nt: TGTGCCATCAGTGCTCGGACCTCGGCCCGGGCAGATACGCAGTATTTT
cdr3_aa: CAISARTSARADTQYF

v_call: TRBV12-3/TRBV12-4
clone_size: many
d_call: .
j_call: TRBJ1-5
cdr3_nt: TGTGCCAGCAGCCTTGGGGGAGGGCCGAGACAGCCCCAGCATTTT
cdr3_aa: CASSLGGGPRQPQHF

v_call: TRBV10-2
clone_size: .
d_call: .
j_call: TRBJ2-3
cdr3_nt: TGCGCCAGCAGGGTCAGGTGGGGGACAGATACGCAGTATTTT
cdr3_aa: CASRVRWGTDTQYF

v_call: TRBV5-6
clone_size: .
d_call: .
j_call: TRBJ1-4
cdr3_nt: TGTGCCAGCAGCTTGGATGTGGGTGAAAAACTGTTTTTT
cdr3_aa: CASSLDVGEKLFF

v_call: TRBV10-1
clone_size: many
d_call: TRBD1
j_call: TRBJ1-4
cdr3_nt: TGCGCCAGCAGTGAAGCCGGGACAGGGTACAGAAAACTGTTTTTT
cdr3_aa: CASSEAGTGYRKLFF

v_call: TRBV12-3/TRBV12-4
clone_size: .
d_call: .
j_call: TRBJ2-5
cdr3_nt: TGTGCCAGCAGTTTTCCCGGGGGGACCCAGTACTTC
cdr3_aa: CASSFPGGTQYF